The clone carrying this T cell receptor beta chain was seen only a few times. TCRdb re-called the RT-PCR reads with MiXCR, one entry per CDR3 protein. The sample has about 540,000 distinct CDR3 sequences; approximately 20% are singletons. The sample belongs to a study of response to subunit inactivated influenza vaccine. The CDR3 contains 16 residues. V was pared by 6 bases and J by 2 bases, with 16 bases between. Germline-derived CDR1 and CDR2 are LGHNA and YNFKEQ. This same sample was also part of a study on T cells expressing NK-cell markers. That work states: cDNA encoding TCR beta was synthesized via 5'RACE template switching incorporating UMIs. Sorted CD3+CD56-NKG2C+, CD3+CD56+NKG2C+ and CD3+CD56+NKG2C- T cells supplied the TCR beta repertoires. HCMV serostatus: seven of eight sequenced donors positive, one negative. Leadership of the CD3+CD56-NKG2C+ fraction also belonged to these clonotypes in a handful of donors.

The starting material was CD4+ T cells sorted from PBMCs, obtained about 11 days after vaccination. This TCR came from a man in his forties or fifties who received an inactivated influenza vaccine. The rearrangement links TRBV4-2 to TRBJ1-4; maybe TRBD1 (6 bases). The chain's CDR3 is CASRGQLNPTNEKLFF. The CDR3 DNA reads TGTGCCAGCAGAGGACAGTTAAACCCGACTAATGAAAAACTGTTTTTT.